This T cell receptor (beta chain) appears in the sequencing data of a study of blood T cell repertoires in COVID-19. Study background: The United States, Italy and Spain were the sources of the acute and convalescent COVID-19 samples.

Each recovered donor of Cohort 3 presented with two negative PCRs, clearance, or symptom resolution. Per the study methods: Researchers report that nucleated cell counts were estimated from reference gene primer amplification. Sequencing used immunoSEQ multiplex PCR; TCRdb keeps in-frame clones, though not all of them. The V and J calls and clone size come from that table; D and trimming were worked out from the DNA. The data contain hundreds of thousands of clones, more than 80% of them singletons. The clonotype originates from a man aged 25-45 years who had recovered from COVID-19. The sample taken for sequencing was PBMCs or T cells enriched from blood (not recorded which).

The CDR3, as DNA: TGTGCCTGGAGTGTAACTGCGGGAGAGACCCAGTACTTC. Translated: CAWSVTAGETQYF. The J gene is TRBJ2-5, the V gene TRBV30, with D perhaps TRBD2 (5 bases). V shed 0 bases and J shed 4 bases, with 9 bases lying between them. The CDR3 totals 13 residues. CDR1 is GTSNPN, CDR2 SVGIG, per germline (reference sequence).